This T cell receptor (beta chain) originates from a study of immune evolution from preneoplasia to lung adenocarcinoma. The length of the CDR3 is 16 residues. V was pared by 2 bases and J by 4 bases, with 17 bases between. The germline CDR1 and CDR2 sequences are MNHNS and SASEGT. Profiling relied on immunoSEQ multiplex PCR, and the TCRdb table lists in-frame clones only, not all of them. The data hold roughly 2,200 clones, with around 75% observed a single time. In this sample, this clone turned up a few times. Material for sequencing was FFPE minimally invasive lung adenocarcinoma tissue. V usage is TRBV6-1 and J usage is TRBJ1-2; D call uncertain. The receptor was isolated from a person aged 55-85 years with lung adenocarcinoma. This chain's CDR3 is CASSEPTRALGYGYTF. The CDR3 DNA reads as TGTGCCAGCAGTGAACCGACGAGGGCTTTGGGCTATGGCTACACCTTC.